These 17 T cell receptor beta chains share one sample of origin, sequenced in a study of spatial heterogeneity in lung cancer. One entry per CDR3 protein, called by TCRdb with MiXCR from the 5' RACE reads. This table has some 46,000 distinct CDR3 sequences, roughly 10% appearing once. The sample's time point: blood at routine non-recurrence follow-up after resection. This specimen consisted of PBMCs, obtained at follow-up. The receptors derive from a male donor with early-stage non-small cell lung cancer.

This clonotype was counted many times. The V and J genes are TRBV12-3 or TRBV12-4 and TRBJ1-5, with D maybe TRBD1 (6 bases). The CDR3 covers 14 residues. Trimming removed 7 bases from V and 5 bases from J, with 15 bases in between. The DNA for the CDR3 is TGTGCCAGCATTGCTACAGGGTCACATCAGCCCCAGCATTTT. As protein: CASIATGSHQPQHF.

This clonotype showed up many times. The chain has TRBV29-1 and TRBJ2-3; 10 bases line up with TRBD2. This CDR3 comprises 14 residues. With 7 bases clipped from V and 2 bases from J, the junction kept 6 bases outside the gene matches. Germline CDR1 and CDR2: SQVTM and ANQGSEA. CDR3: CSAPLAGATDTQYF. DNA for the CDR3: TGCAGCGCCCCTCTAGCGGGGGCCACAGATACGCAGTATTTT.

A few counts support this clonotype. The rearrangement joins TRBV9 to TRBJ1-2; possible D gene TRBD1, 5 bases. Trimming shortened V by 3 bases and J by 3 bases, and 18 bases separated the two germline ends. CDR1 is SGDLS and CDR2 is YYNGEE in the germline V gene. This CDR3 has 16 residues. The DNA of the CDR3 is TGTGCCAGCAGCGGATCCTCACGGGGCCCCTACTATGGCTACACCTTC. Amino acids: CASSGSSRGPYYGYTF.

By frequency in the sample, this clonotype is medium-sized. The chain carries TRBV5-5 and TRBJ2-3; perhaps TRBD2 as D (6 bases). In germline, CDR1 is SGHKS, CDR2 YYEKEE (reference sequence). V lost 1 base to trimming and J lost 5 bases, with 20 bases between them. CDR3 size: 17 residues. The CDR3 DNA reads as TGTGCCAGCAGCTTGCTTCGAAAGGCGGGACTCCTAGATACGCAGTATTTT. Protein product: CASSLLRKAGLLDTQYF.

This clonotype was found many times. This chain joins TRBV27 and TRBJ2-5; D call uncertain. The CDR3 is 15 residues long. Germline V gene lookup returns CDR1 MNHEY and CDR2 SMNVEV (reference sequence). The V gene lost 3 bases and the J gene lost 2 bases, with 13 bases spanning the gap. The CDR3 is CASSLSSLAQETQYF. In DNA form, the CDR3 reads TGTGCCAGCAGTTTGTCATCTTTAGCTCAAGAGACCCAGTACTTC.

This clonotype was seen more than once but under ten times. The chain recombines TRBV29-1 with TRBJ1-1; D remains unclear. The CDR3 is made up of 12 amino acids. Deletions cut 5 bases from V and 3 bases from J, with 10 bases between. Germline CDR1 SQVTM, CDR2 ANQGSEA. The CDR3 nucleotides read TGCAGCGTTCTTAAAGAGGACACTGAAGCTTTCTTT. Amino acids: CSVLKEDTEAFF.

The J gene is TRBJ1-1, the V gene TRBV24-1; a possible D gene is TRBD1 (5 bases). Germline V gene lookup returns CDR1 KGHDR and CDR2 SFDVKD. The CDR3 sequence is 16 residues long. Deletions cut 4 bases from V and 1 base from J, with 15 bases between. CDR3 sequence reads: CATSDGRDPANTEAFF. The CDR3 bases are TGTGCCACCAGTGACGGCCGGGACCCCGCGAACACTGAAGCTTTCTTT.

The V call is TRBV12-3 or TRBV12-4, the J call TRBJ2-1; 8 bases align to TRBD2. The length of the CDR3 is 14 residues. The V gene end was trimmed by 2 bases and the J gene end by 9 bases; junction bases not matched to a gene: 6. CDR3 sequence reads: CASSLRGGLGEQFF. In DNA, the CDR3 is TGTGCCAGCAGTTTACGGGGGGGCCTGGGTGAGCAGTTCTTC.

This clonotype appeared many times. The chain has TRBV7-9 and TRBJ1-1; D uncertain. V was trimmed by 5 bases and J by 5 bases, leaving 21 bases between them. CDR3 length equals 16 residues. CDR1 SEHNR and CDR2 FQNEAQ come from the germline V gene (reference sequence). CDR3 in DNA: TGTGCCAGCAGCATGTCACTCGGGGTCCGTGTGACTGAAGCTTTCTTT. Translating gives CASSMSLGVRVTEAFF.

The sample holds many counts of this clonotype. V gene TRBV20-1 combines with J gene TRBJ2-3; 7 bases agree with TRBD1. J was trimmed by 0 bases and V by 7 bases; bases with no gene match: 10. Germline V gene lookup returns CDR1 DFQATT and CDR2 SNEGSKA (reference sequence). The CDR3 is 15 amino acids. In nucleotides, the CDR3 is TGCAGTGTCCCGGACAGGTTATCTAGCACAGATACGCAGTATTTT. It is translated as CSVPDRLSSTDTQYF.

The J gene is TRBJ2-1, the V gene TRBV11-3; 8 bases agree with TRBD2. The V segment lost 4 bases and the J segment 3 bases; nucleotides outside the gene matches: 8. The CDR3 has 16 residues. Per the germline V gene, CDR1 is SGHNT and CDR2 is YENEEA. CDR3 DNA: TGTGCCAGCAGCTCGGGAGGACTAGCTGTCTACAATGAGCAGTTCTTC. It codes for CASSSGGLAVYNEQFF.

This clonotype was recorded many times. The chain has TRBV11-2 and TRBJ2-5, with 7 bases matching TRBD1. Looked up from germline, CDR1 is SGHAT and CDR2 is FQNNGV. The CDR3 is 15 amino acids. The V and J ends lost 5 bases and 5 bases, in that order; junction bases with no gene match: 11. The CDR3 is CASSPRQGSEETQYF. CDR3 in DNA: TGTGCCAGCAGCCCTCGACAGGGTTCTGAGGAGACCCAGTACTTC.

This clonotype was seen a handful of times. The CDR3 loop reads CASSFMQFRGSYGYTF. In DNA, the CDR3 is TGTGCCAGCAGCTTTATGCAGTTCAGGGGTTCCTATGGCTACACCTTC. The chain is built from TRBV5-4 and TRBJ1-2, with a tentative D call TRBD1 (6 bases). Trimming left V 2 bases short and J 4 bases short, with 18 bases between. The CDR3 sequence is 16 residues long. The V gene's germline CDR1 is SGHNT and CDR2 YYREEE (reference sequence).

V usage is TRBV20-1 and J usage is TRBJ1-3; D unclear. This CDR3 is built from 14 residues. V gave up 6 bases and J gave up 0 bases, with 12 bases separating them. Germline values: CDR1 DFQATT, CDR2 SNEGSKA (reference sequence). CDR3 loop: CSAPDWDSGNTIYF. The CDR3 DNA reads as TGCAGTGCCCCGGACTGGGACTCTGGAAACACCATATATTTT.

V is TRBV6-5 and J is TRBJ1-1, with unresolved D. Trimming removed 2 bases from V and 2 bases from J, with 6 bases in between. The germline gives CDR1 MNHEY, CDR2 SVGAGI. This CDR3 is 13 amino acids long. The CDR3 DNA reads as TGTGCCAGCAGTTACATGGGAAACACTGAAGCTTTCTTT. The encoded protein is CASSYMGNTEAFF.

The sample holds many counts of this clonotype. J is TRBJ1-2 and V is TRBV28, with no clear D. The germline V and J ends were trimmed by 7 bases and 7 bases, with 16 bases remaining between them. CDR1 and CDR2 from the germline V gene are MDHEN and SYDVKM. CDR3 length: 13 amino acids. The CDR3: CASMGIPLSGYTF. CDR3 DNA sequence: TGTGCCAGCATGGGGATCCCGTTGAGTGGCTACACCTTC.

At least ten counts were recorded for this clonotype. The chain couples TRBV12-3 or TRBV12-4 to TRBJ2-2; D is undetermined. V was shortened by 2 bases and J by 0 bases, with 7 bases between the two germline ends. The length of the CDR3 is 15 residues. In DNA form, the CDR3 reads TGTGCCAGCAGTTTAACTGTCACGAACACCGGGGAGCTGTTTTTT. Amino acid sequence: CASSLTVTNTGELFF.